The entry below describes one T cell receptor beta chain. The data stem from a study of blood T cell repertoires in COVID-19. Across the whole study: From the United States, Italy and Spain came samples of acute and convalescent COVID-19. PBMCs, B-cell-depleted T cells, or T cells were the source of the cDNA or gDNA that made up the material.

In germline, CDR1 is LNHDA, CDR2 SQIVND (reference sequence). Trimming cost V 3 bases and J 5 bases; bases outside gene matches: 4. The CDR3 covers 14 residues. In the original analysis: From reference gene primer amplification, estimates of nucleated cell counts were derived. Here immunoSEQ multiplex PCR was the method, and the copy in TCRdb shows in-frame clones only, minus some. V, J and clone size are those of that table, while D and trimming were read from the DNA. The repertoire includes a few hundred thousand clones, roughly 84% of them detected once, and 1% sits in the top ten. The TCR sequence derives from a man aged 45-65 years with active or convalescent COVID-19. The sample comprised peripheral blood. This chain connects TRBV19 to TRBJ2-1, with 7 bases fitting TRBD2. DNA of the CDR3: TGTGCCAGTAGTATGGGGGGGTCAAACAATGAGCAGTTCTTC. Residues: CASSMGGSNNEQFF. Combining the CDR3 with reference TRBV19 and TRBJ2-1 gives the whole variable domain DGGITQSPKYLFRKEGQNVTLSCEQNLNHDAMYWYRQDPGQGLRLIYYSQIVNDFQKGDIAEGYSVSREKKESFPLTVTSAQKNPTAFYLCASSMGGSNNEQFFGPGTRLTVL.